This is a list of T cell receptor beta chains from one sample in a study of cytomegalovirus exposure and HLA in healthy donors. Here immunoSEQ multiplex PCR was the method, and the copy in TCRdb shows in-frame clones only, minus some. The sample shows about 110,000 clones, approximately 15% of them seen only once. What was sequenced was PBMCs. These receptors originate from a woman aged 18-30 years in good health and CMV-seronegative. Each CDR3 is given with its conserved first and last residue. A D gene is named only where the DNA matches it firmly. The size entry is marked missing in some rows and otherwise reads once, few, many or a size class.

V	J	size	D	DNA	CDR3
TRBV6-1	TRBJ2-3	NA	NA	TGTGCCAGCAGTGAGTCGGGGTTAGGTACAGATACGCAGTATTTT	CASSESGLGTDTQYF
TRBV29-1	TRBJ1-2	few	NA	TGCAGCGTCCAAACTCCACAGGTGTATGGCTACACCTTC	CSVQTPQVYGYTF
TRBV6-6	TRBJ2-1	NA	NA	TGTGCCAGCAGTCCCGGGGACTTCTCCTACAATGAGCAGTTCTTC	CASSPGDFSYNEQFF
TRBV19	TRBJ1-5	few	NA	TGTGCCAGTAGTATTTCAGGTGTTCAGCCCCAGCATTTT	CASSISGVQPQHF
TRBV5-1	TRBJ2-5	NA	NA	TGCGCCAGCAGCTTGAGGGGCTTTACACAAGAGACCCAGTACTTC	CASSLRGFTQETQYF
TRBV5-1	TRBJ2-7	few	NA	TGCGCCAGCAGCTTGGGGGGGGACCACCCTGGCGAGCAGTACTTC	CASSLGGDHPGEQYF
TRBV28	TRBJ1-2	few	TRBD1	TGTGCCAGCAGCGTAAGCCAGGGGGACGGTGGCTACACCTTC	CASSVSQGDGGYTF
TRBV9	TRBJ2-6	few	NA	TGTGCCAGCAGCGTAGGAGGGGGTAACTCTGGGGCCAACGTCCTGACTTTC	CASSVGGGNSGANVLTF
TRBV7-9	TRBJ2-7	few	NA	TGTGCCAGCAGCTCGACAGGCTACGAGCAGTACTTC	CASSSTGYEQYF
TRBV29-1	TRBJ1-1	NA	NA	TGCAGCGGTGCCGGGACTTACACTGAAGCTTTCTTT	CSGAGTYTEAFF
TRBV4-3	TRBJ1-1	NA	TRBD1	TGCGCCAGCAGCCAAGAAGGCAGGGGGTACACTGAAGCTTTCTTT	CASSQEGRGYTEAFF
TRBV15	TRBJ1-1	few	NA	TGTGCCACCAGCAGAGTAAACCTCGAGGAAGCTTTCTTT	CATSRVNLEEAFF
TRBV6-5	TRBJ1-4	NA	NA	TGTGCCAGCAGTTCGGGAGGGGGGACGAGAATGAAACTGTTTTTT	CASSSGGGTRMKLFF
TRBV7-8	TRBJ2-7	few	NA	TGTGCCAGCAGCTTTCAGGGTTCGACCTACGAGCAGTACTTC	CASSFQGSTYEQYF
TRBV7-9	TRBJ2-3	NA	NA	TGTGCCAGCACCCCCTTCTGGGCCACAGATACGCAGTATTTT	CASTPFWATDTQYF
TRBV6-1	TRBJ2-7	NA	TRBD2	TGTGCCAGCAAGAGCGGGGGCAGCTACGAGCAGTACTTC	CASKSGGSYEQYF
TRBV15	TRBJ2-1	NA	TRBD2	TGTGCCACCAGCAGAGGGGCGGGGGGGAGCAATGAGCAGTTCTTC	CATSRGAGGSNEQFF
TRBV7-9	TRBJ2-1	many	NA	TGTGCCAGCAGCCCGGCTGCGGGGGCCTTCTACAATGAGCAGTTCTTC	CASSPAAGAFYNEQFF
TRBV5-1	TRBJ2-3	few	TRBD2	TGCGCCAGCAGCTTGGAGTCCAGCGGGGCAGATACGCAGTATTTT	CASSLESSGADTQYF
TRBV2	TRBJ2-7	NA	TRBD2	TGTGCCAGCAGTGAAGGGGGGAGGGTCGGGTCCTACGAGCAGTACTTC	CASSEGGRVGSYEQYF
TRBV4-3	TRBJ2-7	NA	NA	TGCGCCAGCAGCCAGGGACACAACTACGAGCAGTACTTC	CASSQGHNYEQYF
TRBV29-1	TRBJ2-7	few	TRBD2	TGCAGCGTTCTAGGGACTAGCGGGCAGGGCTACGAGCAGTACTTC	CSVLGTSGQGYEQYF
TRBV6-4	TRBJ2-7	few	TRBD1	TGTGCCAGCAGTGACTCGAGGACAGGGGACTACGAGCAGTACTTC	CASSDSRTGDYEQYF
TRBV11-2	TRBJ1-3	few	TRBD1	TGTGCCAGCAGCTTAGTCCCGGGACAGGGGGCACTTTTCGGAAACACCATATATTTT	CASSLVPGQGALFGNTIYF
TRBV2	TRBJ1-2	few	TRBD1	TGTGCCAGCAAGCAGGGGGACTATGGCTACACCTTC	CASKQGDYGYTF
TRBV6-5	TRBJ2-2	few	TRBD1	TGTGCCAGCAGAGGGACAGGGGGTACCGGGGAGCTGTTTTTT	CASRGTGGTGELFF
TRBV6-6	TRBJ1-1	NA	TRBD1	TGTGCCAGCAGTTACTCCACAGGGGAAACTGAAGCTTTCTTT	CASSYSTGETEAFF
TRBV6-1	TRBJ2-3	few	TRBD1	TGTGCCAGCAGTGCTTTCGGGACAGGGGTAGATACGCAGTATTTT	CASSAFGTGVDTQYF
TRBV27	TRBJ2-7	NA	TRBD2	TGTGCCAGCAGTTTAGGGACTAGCGGGAGATACGAGCAGTACTTC	CASSLGTSGRYEQYF
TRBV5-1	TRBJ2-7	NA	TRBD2	TGCGCCAGCAGCTTCCCCGCGGGAGGTTCCGAGCAGTACTTC	CASSFPAGGSEQYF
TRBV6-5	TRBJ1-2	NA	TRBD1	TGTGCCAGCAGCTCTACAGGGGGCGCTCAGGGCTACACCTTC	CASSSTGGAQGYTF
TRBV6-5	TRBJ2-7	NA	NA	TGTGCCAGCAGGAGGGGGACGGGTGAGCAGTACTTC	CASRRGTGEQYF
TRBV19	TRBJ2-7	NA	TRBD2	TGTGCCAGTAGTATCGGGGGACAGCGGGGGGCCAACGAGCAGTACTTC	CASSIGGQRGANEQYF